This T cell receptor beta chain was documented in a study of blood T cell repertoires in COVID-19. This table comes from immunoSEQ multiplex PCR, and its TCRdb copy is limited to in-frame clones, with some not included. This table has a few hundred thousand clones, more than 85% appearing once. Trimming shortened V by 1 base and J by 3 bases, and 10 bases separated the two germline ends. The CDR3 has 15 amino acids. CDR1 and CDR2 from the germline V gene are MNHNS and SASEGT. V and J are TRBV6-1 and TRBJ1-3; D remains unclear. The TCR was taken from a woman aged 70-85 years with active or convalescent COVID-19. Sequencing used peripheral blood. Written as DNA, the CDR3 is TGTGCCAGCAGTGAAGAGAGGCGTAGTGGAAACACCATATATTTT. Translated, it gives CASSEERRSGNTIYF.